Listed below are T cell receptor beta chains from one sample, sequenced in a study of shared clonotypes between healthy human individuals. TCRdb keeps only in-frame clones here, not all; method: immunoSEQ multiplex PCR. Among 2 million to 2.5 million clones listed, 93% were seen once. The sequenced sample consisted of naive CD4+ T cells from PBMCs. The source of these receptors is a man aged 18-30 years in good health. Some clones in this sample may be carry-over from other donors' samples. The CDR3 runs from the conserved cysteine through the conserved F or W. Some rows have no size entry. The others give once, few or many, or a class for an expanded clone.

TRBV5-1	-	TRBJ2-5	CASNIFSRASGETQYF
TRBV28	once	TRBJ1-1	CASSPVGGANTEAFF
TRBV5-5	-	TRBJ1-2	CASSPEGQGARDGYTF
TRBV10-1	-	TRBJ2-5	CASSDWGSPKTQYF
TRBV29-1	-	TRBJ1-3	CSDKPTIKNTIYF
TRBV9	once	TRBJ2-3	CASSVGLVGTDTQYF
TRBV5-1	-	TRBJ2-7	CASTKGDGAYEQYF
TRBV28	-	TRBJ2-4	CASSFSGARENIQYF
TRBV18	-	TRBJ2-7	CASSPELAGASSEQYF
TRBV10-3	-	TRBJ2-3	CAIGGSSTDTQYF
TRBV5-1	-	TRBJ1-4	CASSYGPENSEKLFF
TRBV28	-	TRBJ2-7	CASSERQDSYEQYF
TRBV5-1	-	TRBJ2-7	CASSLGQFYEQYF
TRBV25-1	few	TRBJ1-1	CASSGKGVGAFF
TRBV28	-	TRBJ1-4	CASSLAGGDSNEKLFF
TRBV19	-	TRBJ1-2	CASSKENYGYTF
TRBV2	-	TRBJ2-2	CASSVLSGANTGELFF
TRBV5-6	-	TRBJ2-5	CASRGRAKETQYF
TRBV4-1	-	TRBJ2-7	CASSQDRAGGEQYF
TRBV11-2	once	TRBJ2-1	CASSLVPGLAVNEQFF
TRBV9	-	TRBJ1-4	CASSVGRGQHNEKLFF
TRBV18	-	TRBJ1-1	CASSLGGTRNTEAFF
TRBV11-2	-	TRBJ1-4	CASSLDHMVGKLFF
TRBV7-6	-	TRBJ1-1	CASSFGNTEAFF
TRBV10-2	-	TRBJ2-1	CASSDRVLEQFF
TRBV4-1	-	TRBJ2-1	CASSQDLLAGGSYNEQFF
TRBV5-1	once	TRBJ1-2	CASSSDRGLGGYTF
TRBV7-2	-	TRBJ2-2	CASSLAGSGELFF
TRBV6-1	-	TRBJ2-1	CASSGWGSGVDEQFF
TRBV5-1	-	TRBJ1-1	CASSLDGRGYTEAFF
TRBV19	-	TRBJ2-2	CASSIPGLARNTGELFF
TRBV2	once	TRBJ2-2	CASSRQGSGELFF
TRBV13	-	TRBJ1-1	CASRPGLRSTEAFF
TRBV5-1	-	TRBJ2-7	CASSLVAGGLYEQYF
TRBV6-4	-	TRBJ1-1	CASSEDRNTEAFF
TRBV27	-	TRBJ2-2	CASGHRQGLTGELFF
TRBV18	-	TRBJ2-7	CASSPPGLSYEQYF
TRBV5-4	-	TRBJ2-2	CASRQREVYTGELFF
TRBV5-4	-	TRBJ2-2	CASSAKQGAGELFF
TRBV28	few	TRBJ1-1	CASSLRNLRGNTEAFF
TRBV4-1	-	TRBJ2-2	CASSQDPRKQHTGELFF
TRBV19	-	TRBJ2-2	CASSQLALQGGELFF
TRBV7-8	-	TRBJ2-6	CASSRRDRGSGANVLTF